This is a list of T cell receptor beta chains from one sample in a study of neurological immune-mediated disorders. MiXCR, run by TCRdb on the 5' RACE reads, gives a single entry per CDR3 protein. The sample lists about 55,000 distinct CDR3 sequences; approximately 25% were seen once. The specimen was PBMCs. Source of these receptors: a man aged 60-69 years with HTLV-1-associated myelopathy (HAM/TSP). The CDR3 runs from the conserved cysteine through the conserved F or W. Each record gives: clone size, J gene, D gene, V gene, CDR3 protein, CDR3 DNA. A D gene is named only where the DNA matches it firmly. Size tells how often a clone was seen (once, few, many) or the class of an expanded clone, and some rows leave it out.

>many|TRBJ1-4|-|TRBV28
CASSLLPGTGGTNEKLFF
TGTGCCAGCAGTTTATTGCCAGGGACTGGTGGAACTAATGAAAAACTGTTTTTT
>many|TRBJ1-1|-|TRBV5-1
CASSLDPASNTEAFF
TGCGCCAGCAGCTTGGACCCAGCGTCGAACACTGAAGCTTTCTTT
>many|TRBJ1-2|TRBD1|TRBV20-1
CSAPGTGDLERYGYTF
TGCAGTGCACCCGGGACAGGTGATCTTGAGCGTTATGGCTACACCTTC
>many|TRBJ2-7|-|TRBV19
CASSRKFQGGSSYEQYF
TGTGCCAGCTCAAGAAAATTTCAGGGAGGTAGCTCCTACGAGCAGTACTTC
>many|TRBJ2-7|TRBD2|TRBV6-2/TRBV6-3
CASSRSGSSYEQYF
TGTGCCAGCAGTCGGAGCGGGAGCTCCTACGAGCAGTACTTC
>many|TRBJ2-2|TRBD2|TRBV28
CASKAGGQTGELFF
TGTGCCAGCAAAGCGGGAGGGCAGACCGGGGAGCTGTTTTTT
>many|TRBJ2-1|TRBD1|TRBV5-1
CASSPISSRGLNEQFF
TGCGCCAGCAGCCCCATTAGTTCCAGGGGGCTGAATGAGCAGTTCTTC
>many|TRBJ1-1|TRBD1|TRBV4-1
CASSQARGVNTEAFF
TGCGCCAGCAGCCAAGCCAGGGGGGTAAACACTGAAGCTTTCTTT
>many|TRBJ1-5|-|TRBV2
CASSGERSNQPQHF
TGTGCCAGCAGTGGGGAGAGAAGTAATCAGCCCCAGCATTTT
>many|TRBJ2-7|-|TRBV3-1
CASSHRLESYEQYF
TGTGCCAGCAGCCATCGGCTAGAAAGTTACGAGCAGTACTTC
>many|TRBJ2-7|-|TRBV5-1
CASRYESTYEQYF
TGCGCCAGCAGATATGAGAGTACCTACGAGCAGTACTTC
>-|TRBJ1-1|-|TRBV20-1
CSARAVNTEAFF
TGCAGTGCTAGAGCGGTGAACACTGAAGCTTTCTTT
>many|TRBJ1-4|-|TRBV7-2
CASSLDGNNEKLFF
TGTGCCAGCAGCTTAGATGGAAATAATGAAAAACTGTTTTTT
>many|TRBJ2-2|-|TRBV7-2
CASSLVGLNTGELFF
TGTGCCAGCAGCTTAGTGGGGTTGAACACCGGGGAGCTGTTTTTT
>-|TRBJ1-6|-|TRBV12-3/TRBV12-4
CASSAPPSTMAPLHF
TGTGCCAGCAGTGCTCCACCGTCGACGATGGCACCCCTCCACTTT
>many|TRBJ2-3|TRBD2|TRBV20-1
CSAFLAGGHGTDTQYF
TGCAGCGCCTTCCTAGCGGGAGGGCATGGAACAGATACGCAGTATTTT
>-|TRBJ2-1|TRBD2|TRBV7-2
CASSPGLGGWDEQFF
TGTGCCAGCAGCCCAGGACTAGGTGGGTGGGATGAGCAGTTCTTC
>-|TRBJ2-2|-|TRBV4-1
CASSQRTGRANTGELFF
TGCGCCAGCAGCCAACGGACGGGACGGGCTAACACCGGGGAGCTGTTTTTT
>many|TRBJ2-1|TRBD2|TRBV20-1
CSARDPSGRARNEQFF
TGCAGTGCTAGAGATCCTAGCGGGAGGGCCAGGAATGAGCAGTTCTTC
>many|TRBJ2-3|TRBD2|TRBV20-1
CSASGRRGRDTQYF
TGCAGTGCCTCCGGGAGGCGGGGTCGGGATACGCAGTATTTT
>many|TRBJ2-1|TRBD1|TRBV11-2
CASSLEQGARQFF
TGTGCCAGCAGCTTAGAACAGGGGGCTAGGCAGTTCTTC
>many|TRBJ2-5|-|TRBV10-3
CAISERSETQYF
TGTGCCATCAGTGAACGATCAGAGACCCAGTACTTC
>many|TRBJ2-3|-|TRBV9
CASSVEGLSTDTQYF
TGTGCCAGCAGCGTCGAGGGACTCAGCACAGATACGCAGTATTTT
>-|TRBJ2-2|-|TRBV5-1
CASSLDQPGELFF
TGCGCCAGCAGCTTGGACCAACCCGGGGAGCTGTTTTTT
>many|TRBJ1-2|-|TRBV5-1
CASSLELGHRGGYTF
TGCGCCAGCAGCTTGGAATTGGGACATAGAGGTGGCTACACCTTC
>few|TRBJ1-2|TRBD1|TRBV29-1
CSVSGTGHGYTF
TGCAGCGTGTCCGGGACAGGACATGGCTACACCTTC
>many|TRBJ1-1|TRBD1|TRBV5-1
CASRWEGQVVTEAFF
TGCGCCAGCAGATGGGAAGGACAGGTCGTCACTGAAGCTTTCTTT
>many|TRBJ1-5|-|TRBV12-3/TRBV12-4
CASRSGDHQPQHF
TGTGCCAGCAGATCAGGGGATCATCAGCCCCAGCATTTT
>-|TRBJ1-5|-|TRBV12-3/TRBV12-4
CASRRALNQPQHF
TGTGCCAGCAGACGAGCATTGAATCAGCCCCAGCATTTT
>many|TRBJ2-1|TRBD1|TRBV5-1
CASSLGTGVYNEQFF
TGCGCCAGCAGCTTGGGGACAGGGGTGTACAATGAGCAGTTCTTC
>-|TRBJ2-1|-|TRBV19
CASSISQESEQFF
TGTGCCAGTAGTATAAGTCAGGAGAGTGAGCAGTTCTTC
>many|TRBJ2-7|-|TRBV7-9
CASSLGTAQTYEQYF
TGTGCCAGCAGCCTAGGGACGGCTCAAACCTACGAGCAGTACTTC
>many|TRBJ1-2|-|TRBV7-8
CASSLAYRGYGYTF
TGTGCCAGCAGCTTAGCTTATCGGGGCTATGGCTACACCTTC
>many|TRBJ2-1|-|TRBV2
CASSEGVHTSKQERSYNEQFF
TGTGCCAGCAGTGAAGGGGTCCACACCTCCAAACAGGAACGCTCCTACAATGAGCAGTTCTTC
>many|TRBJ2-7|-|TRBV5-1
CASSLESSYEQYF
TGCGCCAGCAGCTTGGAGAGCTCCTACGAGCAGTACTTC
>-|TRBJ2-5|TRBD1|TRBV5-1
CASSLGQGFETQYF
TGCGCCAGCAGCTTGGGACAGGGGTTTGAGACCCAGTACTTC
>many|TRBJ1-3|-|TRBV6-5
CASSLRTVRSGNTIYF
TGTGCCAGCAGTTTGCGGACAGTCCGCTCTGGAAACACCATATATTTT
>-|TRBJ2-1|-|TRBV5-6
CASSPAGSVAYNEQFF
TGTGCCAGCAGCCCGGCGGGGTCCGTCGCCTACAATGAGCAGTTCTTC
>-|TRBJ2-1|-|TRBV4-1
CASSREDRMLNEQFF
TGCGCCAGCAGCCGGGAGGACAGGATGCTCAATGAGCAGTTCTTC
>many|TRBJ2-2|-|TRBV24-1
CATSTGGSHTGELFF
TGTGCCACGAGTACAGGAGGTTCACACACCGGGGAGCTGTTTTTT
>many|TRBJ2-2|-|TRBV7-9
CASSHLTETNRELFF
TGTGCCAGCAGCCACCTTACGGAGACTAATCGGGAGCTGTTTTTT
>-|TRBJ2-3|-|TRBV7-9
CASSRTGTFSTDTQYF
TGTGCCAGCAGCCGCACAGGGACCTTTAGCACAGATACGCAGTATTTT
>many|TRBJ2-5|TRBD2|TRBV3-1
CASSLPGGQETQYF
TGTGCCAGCAGCCTGCCGGGAGGCCAAGAGACCCAGTACTTC
>many|TRBJ1-3|-|TRBV5-1
CASSLEGFANTIYF
TGCGCCAGCAGCTTGGAGGGGTTCGCGAACACCATATATTTT
>few|TRBJ1-5|-|TRBV5-1
CASSLGAGPNQPQHF
TGCGCCAGCAGCTTGGGAGCAGGGCCCAATCAGCCCCAGCATTTT